This passage covers 20 T cell receptor beta chains from one sample sequenced in a study of radiation and T cells in renal cell carcinoma. The time point denotes: blood 4 weeks post-SBRT, at nephrectomy. As for treatment: 15 Gy SBRT to primary tumor, nephrectomy 4 weeks later. The data were produced by immunoSEQ multiplex PCR, yet TCRdb's version contains in-frame clones alone and is incomplete. The table shows 120,000 to 150,000 clones, with 75% to 90% occurring only once. Sequences were derived from blood, sampled from a patient whose treatment included radiotherapy and nephrectomy. The receptors shown here come from a woman aged 45-65 years with renal cell carcinoma.

This clone has only a few counts. The rearrangement joins TRBV2 to TRBJ1-2, with TRBD1 matching 7 bases. Germline CDR1 SNHLY, CDR2 FYNNEI. The CDR3 length is 14 residues. The junction had 5 bases not matched to a gene; V was cut back by 3 bases and J by 4 bases. CDR3 sequence reads: CASSDRGLSYGYTF. The CDR3 nucleotides read TGTGCCAGCAGTGATAGGGGGCTGAGCTATGGCTACACCTTC.

V usage is TRBV6-4 and J usage is TRBJ1-2, with D possibly matching TRBD1 (5 bases). Germline values: CDR1 MRHNA, CDR2 SNTAGT. CDR3 size: 15 residues. V lost 3 bases to trimming and J lost 8 bases, with 19 bases between them. CDR3 amino acids: CASSEDAGGSGGYTF. The CDR3 nucleotides read TGTGCCAGCAGTGAAGACGCGGGGGGGTCGGGAGGCTACACCTTC.

The chain is built from TRBV19 and TRBJ1-2; 10 nucleotides match TRBD1. CDR1 is LNHDA and CDR2 is SQIVND in the germline V gene (reference sequence). This CDR3 has 15 residues. V shed 4 bases and J 4 bases; nucleotides not matched to a gene: 6. CDR3 nucleotides: TGTGCCAGTAGTAACCGGGACAGGGGTTCCTATGGCTACACCTTC. This codes for CASSNRDRGSYGYTF.

The chain has TRBV13 and TRBJ2-7; 9 positions agree with TRBD2. V trimming: 5 bases; J trimming: 4 bases; junction bases outside the gene matches: 6. Germline V gives CDR1 PRHDT, CDR2 FYEKMQ (reference sequence). The CDR3 is made up of 14 amino acids. The CDR3: CASSPNLAGYEQYF. The CDR3, as DNA: TGTGCCAGCAGCCCCAATCTAGCGGGATACGAGCAGTACTTC.

In nucleotides, the CDR3 is TGTGCCAGTACCACGGACAGGGGTAGGGGCAATGAGCAGTTCTTC. It codes for CASTTDRGRGNEQFF. V is TRBV19 and J is TRBJ2-1; TRBD1 aligns across 9 bases. The CDR3 length is 15 residues. CDR1 LNHDA and CDR2 SQIVND come from the germline V gene (reference sequence). Trimming cost V 7 bases and J 6 bases; bases outside gene matches: 10. Drawing the rest from reference TRBV19 and TRBJ2-1, the complete variable domain is DGGITQSPKYLFRKEGQNVTLSCEQNLNHDAMYWYRQDPGQGLRLIYYSQIVNDFQKGDIAEGYSVSREKKESFPLTVTSAQKNPTAFYLCASTTDRGRGNEQFFGPGTRLTVL.

In DNA form, the CDR3 reads TGTGCCAGCAGCGGGAGGACAGGGTTTCGAGGCTACACCTTC. It is translated as CASSGRTGFRGYTF. The V and J genes are TRBV9 and TRBJ1-2, with 8 positions matching TRBD1. The CDR3 contains 14 residues. CDR1 is SGDLS and CDR2 is YYNGEE in the germline V gene. Trimming cost V 3 bases and J 8 bases; bases outside gene matches: 9. The full variable domain, with the rest looked up from reference TRBV9 and TRBJ1-2, is DSGVTQTPKHLITATGQRVTLRCSPRSGDLSVYWYQQSLDQGLQFLIQYYNGEERAKGNILERFSAQQFPDLHSELNLSSLELGDSALYFCASSGRTGFRGYTFGSGTRLTVV.

The rearrangement links TRBV5-1 to TRBJ2-2, with D uncertain. Trimming cost V 0 bases and J 5 bases, with 5 bases left between them. CDR1 and CDR2 from the germline V gene are SGHRS and YFSETQ. This CDR3 has 13 amino acids. CDR3 in amino acids: CASSLGGTGELFF. As DNA, the CDR3 is TGCGCCAGCAGCTTGGGGGGTACCGGGGAGCTGTTTTTT.

V usage is TRBV4-3 and J usage is TRBJ1-2; D gene unclear. Trimming removed 0 bases at V and 4 bases at J, with 9 bases between. In germline, CDR1 is LGHNA, CDR2 YSLEER. CDR3 length equals 14 residues. CDR3 in DNA: TGCGCCAGCAGCCAAGAATCGACGCTCTATGGCTACACCTTC. It specifies CASSQESTLYGYTF.

This sequence joins TRBV7-2 and TRBJ2-3, with a weak D call TRBD2 (6 bases). CDR1 is SGHTA, CDR2 FQGNSA, per germline. This CDR3 spans 18 amino acids. V lost 4 bases, J lost 0 bases, and 20 bases lay in between. The CDR3 DNA reads TGTGCCAGCAGCTCACAAGGGAGGCAAGCGGCTAGCACAGATACGCAGTATTTT. Protein sequence: CASSSQGRQAASTDTQYF.

This chain uses TRBV19 with TRBJ2-1; 7 nucleotides match TRBD2. The CDR3 totals 16 residues. The germline gives CDR1 LNHDA, CDR2 SQIVND (reference sequence). J gave up 4 bases and V 6 bases, and 12 bases lay outside the gene matches. This CDR3 reads CASSRLGEGRYNEQFF. The CDR3 DNA sequence: TGTGCCAGTAGCCGATTGGGGGAGGGCAGGTACAATGAGCAGTTCTTC.

This chain uses TRBV6-6 with TRBJ1-6, with unresolved D. Germline CDR1 and CDR2: MNHNY and SVGAGI (reference sequence). Trimming shortened V by 3 bases and J by 8 bases, and 14 bases separated the two germline ends. The CDR3 runs 15 residues. CDR3 nucleotide sequence: TGTGCCAGCAGTTATACAGCCTCGCGGGATTCACCCCTCCACTTT. Residues: CASSYTASRDSPLHF.

This chain joins TRBV19 and TRBJ2-7, with TRBD1 matching over 7 bases. The CDR3 runs to 15 residues. Trimming at V came to 4 bases and at J to 3 bases, leaving 9 bases not matched to a gene. Germline CDR1 reads LNHDA; CDR2 reads SQIVND (reference sequence). The CDR3 nucleotides read TGTGCCAGTAGTAGGTCCGGGACAGACTTCTACGAGCAGTACTTC. Translating it yields CASSRSGTDFYEQYF.

This clone was found a few times. The CDR3 coding sequence is TGTGCCAGTAGTTTGTGGAGGACGTCGATGAACACTGAAGCTTTCTTT. It is translated as CASSLWRTSMNTEAFF. The chain recombines TRBV19 with TRBJ1-1, with D uncertain. This CDR3 region has 16 residues. The V end was cut by 5 bases, the J end by 0 bases, with 16 bases between. The germline CDR1 and CDR2 sequences are LNHDA and SQIVND (reference sequence).

This chain links TRBV7-2 with TRBJ1-5; D not certain. Germline V lookup: CDR1 SGHTA, CDR2 FQGNSA. There are 15 residues in the CDR3. V lost 0 bases to trimming and J lost 2 bases, with 8 bases between them. The CDR3 DNA is TGTGCCAGCAGCTTAGCCAATGGGGGCAATCAGCCCCAGCATTTT. Encoded protein: CASSLANGGNQPQHF.

V and J are TRBV5-1 and TRBJ2-5, with 7 bases lining up with TRBD1. J was trimmed by 3 bases and V by 4 bases; bases with no gene match: 6. The CDR3 is made up of 14 amino acids. Looked up from germline, CDR1 is SGHRS and CDR2 is YFSETQ. The DNA of the CDR3 is TGCGCCAGCAGCCCGGGACAGTCCGAAGAGACCCAGTACTTC. Residues: CASSPGQSEETQYF. Variable domain in full (rest from reference TRBV5-1 and TRBJ2-5): KAGVTQTPRYLIKTRGQQVTLSCSPISGHRSVSWYQQTPGQGLQFLFEYFSETQRNKGNFPGRFSGRQFSNSRSEMNVSTLELGDSALYLCASSPGQSEETQYFGPGTRLLVL.

The J gene is TRBJ2-2, the V gene TRBV7-9, with D possibly matching TRBD1 (6 bases). CDR1 and CDR2 (germline): SEHNR, FQNEAQ (reference sequence). V shed 5 bases and J shed 8 bases, with 18 bases lying between them. The CDR3 extends over 15 amino acids. The CDR3 sequence is CASSPRTVLSGELFF. The CDR3 DNA reads as TGTGCCAGCAGCCCAAGGACAGTCCTATCGGGGGAGCTGTTTTTT.

This clone appeared a few times. The J gene is TRBJ2-7, the V gene TRBV28; no definite D call. V lost 6 bases to trimming and J lost 2 bases, with 11 bases between them. This CDR3 contains 13 residues. CDR1 is MDHEN, CDR2 SYDVKM, per germline. CDR3 residues: CASRAGPPYEQYF. The CDR3 DNA reads as TGTGCCAGCAGGGCCGGGCCGCCCTACGAGCAGTACTTC.

The V and J genes are TRBV19 and TRBJ1-3; no reliable D call. The CDR3 extends over 13 amino acids. V lost 3 bases, J lost 8 bases, and 11 bases lay in between. Germline CDR1 reads LNHDA; CDR2 reads SQIVND (reference sequence). DNA of the CDR3: TGTGCCAGTAGTATCACGGCTGGCCACACCATATATTTT. This encodes CASSITAGHTIYF.

The CDR3 here is CASEPGPTKLGYGYTF. The CDR3 nucleotides are TGCGCCAGCGAACCGGGACCGACAAAATTGGGCTATGGCTACACCTTC. This sequence joins TRBV10-2 and TRBJ1-2, with TRBD1 as a possible D gene (5 bases). This CDR3 comprises 16 residues. V lost 8 bases, J lost 4 bases, and 23 bases lay in between. Germline CDR1 WSHSY, CDR2 SAAADI.

The CDR3 loop is CASSASRDTQYF. The CDR3 coding sequence is TGTGCCAGCAGCGCTTCCCGGGATACGCAGTATTTT. V and J are TRBV9 and TRBJ2-3; no clear D gene. Germline V lookup: CDR1 SGDLS, CDR2 YYNGEE. Trimming shortened V by 3 bases and J by 6 bases, and 8 bases separated the two germline ends. The CDR3 is 12 residues long.